Listed below are T cell receptor beta chains from one sample, sequenced in a study of OX40 agonist ivuxolimab in advanced cancers. TCRdb keeps only in-frame clones here, not all; method: immunoSEQ multiplex PCR. The sample lists 15,000 to 20,000 clones, about 86% occurring once. The sample consisted of CD4+ or CD8+ T cells sorted from blood, taken in a trial of the OX40 agonist ivuxolimab. The receptors originated from an adult with an advanced solid tumor such as melanoma, head and neck, liver or kidney cancer. The conserved cysteine and the conserved F or W are not part of the CDR3 here. D genes are given only for firm matches.

j_gene,d_gene,v_gene,CDR3aa
TRBJ1-1,TRBD1,TRBV25-1,ASRQGIPEAF
TRBJ2-4,TRBD2,TRBV4-1,ASMPLGGGNIQY
TRBJ2-1,NA,TRBV30,AWSVRGINEQF
TRBJ2-2,TRBD2,TRBV19,ASTSPTSGEGTGELF
TRBJ2-7,TRBD1,TRBV6-6,ASSNRDRGHEQY
TRBJ1-3,NA,TRBV2,ASTSAGNTIY
TRBJ1-1,NA,TRBV9,ASSALSPNTEAF
NA,NA,TRBV7-9,ASSLGGTQGMAYEQY
TRBJ1-5,NA,TRBV6-1,ASSGTFLVSNQPQH
TRBJ2-7,TRBD1,TRBV10-3,AIRLTGDPYYEQY
TRBJ1-5,NA,TRBV5-1,ASSLGPGASNQPQH
TRBJ1-2,NA,TRBV1,TSSRGAGGDGYT
TRBJ2-3,TRBD2,TRBV30,AWSYYSGGADTQY
TRBJ1-1,NA,TRBV6-1,ASSGLDGPIGTEAF